The 10 T cell receptor beta chains in this list originate from one sample, sequenced in a study of T cell repertoires in cytomegalovirus infection. TCRdb re-called the reads with MiXCR, one entry per CDR3 protein. Found here are about 450,000 distinct CDR3 sequences, approximately 30% of them singletons; the top ten hold roughly 15%. The sequencing sample was made of PBMCs. The receptors originated from a human donor in good health (CMV status not recorded). Some clones in this sample may be carry-over from other donors' samples.

J is TRBJ2-1 and V is TRBV9; 10 bases match TRBD2. The CDR3 is 17 amino acids. Germline trimming cut 4 bases from V and 6 bases from J; bases unmatched to any gene: 13. Per the germline V gene, CDR1 is SGDLS and CDR2 is YYNGEE. The CDR3 nucleotides are TGTGCCAGCAGCTCCCCCCGGGTGGTAGCGGGGGGCAATGAGCAGTTCTTC. Translation: CASSSPRVVAGGNEQFF.

This clonotype occurred a few times. V and J are TRBV20-1 and TRBJ2-6; no clear D gene. Germline V gene lookup returns CDR1 DFQATT and CDR2 SNEGSKA (reference sequence). Trimming removed 0 bases at V and 3 bases at J, with 12 bases between. There are 16 residues in the CDR3. Written as DNA, the CDR3 is TGCAGTGCTAGAGATCGAAACAGTAATGGGGCCAACGTCCTGACTTTC. Residues: CSARDRNSNGANVLTF.

The gene calls are TRBV6-8 and TRBJ2-5; no firm D call. There are 13 residues in the CDR3. Germline V gene lookup returns CDR1 MNHGY and CDR2 SAAAGT. V was shortened by 5 bases and J by 4 bases, with 11 bases between the two germline ends. The CDR3 spells CASSVPPRETQYF. The CDR3 nucleotides read TGTGCCAGCAGTGTACCCCCCCGAGAGACCCAGTACTTC.

This clonotype has ten or more counts. This rearrangement joins TRBV7-6 to TRBJ2-5, with 10 bases that match TRBD1. CDR1 is SGHVS and CDR2 is FNYEAQ in the germline V gene. The CDR3 has 16 amino acids. With V trimmed by 2 bases and J by 2 bases, 5 bases remained unmatched. CDR3 in amino acids: CASSLSGTGVQETQYF. DNA for the CDR3: TGTGCCAGCAGCTTATCCGGGACAGGGGTGCAAGAGACCCAGTACTTC.

To note about this clonotype: A much more abundant neighbour one base away suggests this may be a read error. The chain uses TRBV7-2 and TRBJ2-5, with no clear D. CDR3 size: 14 residues. Germline V gene sequence: CDR1 SGHTA, CDR2 FQGNSA. The V and J ends lost 5 bases and 8 bases respectively, with 18 bases between them. CDR3 residues: CASSPPKGRDTQYF. The CDR3 DNA reads TGTGCCAGCAGCCCCCCGAAGGGTAGGGATACCCAGTACTTC.

This chain uses TRBV2 with TRBJ2-4; D is uncertain. Germline lookup yields CDR1 SNHLY and CDR2 FYNNEI. This CDR3 comprises 16 residues. Trimming removed 6 bases from V and 0 bases from J, with 15 bases in between. The chain's CDR3 is CASSPGRSLAKNIQYF. In DNA, the CDR3 is TGTGCCAGCAGCCCTGGACGCAGTCTAGCCAAAAACATTCAGTACTTC.

V gene TRBV12-3 or TRBV12-4 combines with J gene TRBJ2-7, with 7 bases lining up with TRBD1. CDR3 size: 15 residues. Trimming cost V 6 bases and J 6 bases; bases outside gene matches: 14. The CDR3 spells CASRQTGVREGEQYF. The CDR3 DNA reads TGTGCCAGCAGACAAACAGGGGTTCGAGAAGGCGAGCAGTACTTC.

The chain uses TRBV7-8 and TRBJ2-7; no reliable D call. Deletions cut 5 bases from V and 7 bases from J, with 12 bases between. Per germline, CDR1 SGHVS and CDR2 FQNEAQ. The CDR3 contains 12 residues. The CDR3 sequence: CASSVGSMEQYF. CDR3 bases: TGTGCCAGCAGCGTTGGATCGATGGAGCAGTACTTC.

CDR3 nucleotides: TGTGCCAGCAGCCAACGCGGCAGGGGGACGTCACCTACTCATTCACCCCTCCACTTT. It is translated as CASSQRGRGTSPTHSPLHF. The chain has TRBV4-2 and TRBJ1-6; the match to TRBD1 covers 7 bases. This CDR3 spans 19 amino acids. J lost 8 bases, V lost 2 bases, and 18 bases had no gene match. CDR1 is LGHNA, CDR2 YNFKEQ, per germline.

The chain recombines TRBV7-6 with TRBJ1-6, with D possibly matching TRBD1 (6 bases). CDR3 length: 15 amino acids. Germline V lookup: CDR1 SGHVS, CDR2 FNYEAQ. V gave up 2 bases and J gave up 7 bases, with 12 bases separating them. In nucleotides, the CDR3 is TGTGCCAGCAGCTTAAGCGGGGGCGTAAATTCACCCCTCCACTTT. It encodes CASSLSGGVNSPLHF.